The rows below give T cell receptor beta chains drawn from one sample of a study of CD8+CD57+ T cells in acquired aplastic anemia. TCRdb passed the reads through MiXCR, listing each CDR3 protein once. The data show just over 400,000 distinct CDR3 sequences, just under 70% seen once. Sample: sorted CD4+, CD8+, or CD8+CD57+ T cells (not recorded which) from PBMCs. Receptors were obtained from a human donor in good health, serving as a control. CDR3s include the opening cysteine and the closing phenylalanine or tryptophan. The order of the fields is clone size, D gene, CDR3 length, J gene, V gene, CDR3 protein, CDR3 DNA. A D gene is named only where the DNA matches it firmly. For some rows the clone size is stated as once, few or many, or as a class when expanded; others skip it.

NA TRBD2 14 TRBJ2-7 TRBV12-3/TRBV12-4 CASSFSGATYEQYF TGTGCCAGCAGTTTTAGCGGGGCTACCTACGAGCAGTACTTC
NA NA 14 TRBJ1-5 TRBV24-1 CASSVDQGSQPQHF TGTGCCAGCAGCGTAGACCAGGGGAGTCAGCCCCAGCATTTT
few NA 14 TRBJ1-2 TRBV30 CAWSTPGSNYGYTF TGTGCCTGGAGTACCCCAGGATCGAACTATGGCTACACCTTC
NA NA 15 TRBJ2-7 TRBV5-1 CASTPRAVPYYEQYF TGCGCCAGCACCCCAAGAGCGGTACCATACTACGAGCAGTACTTC
many TRBD1 15 TRBJ2-2 TRBV19 CASSSRDRATGELFF TGTGCCAGTAGTAGCCGGGACAGGGCCACCGGGGAGCTGTTTTTT
NA NA 14 TRBJ2-7 TRBV7-2 CASSEVSGGHEKYF TGTGCCAGCAGCGAGGTCAGCGGCGGCCACGAGAAGTACTTC
NA TRBD1 15 TRBJ1-5 TRBV11-1 CASSPTTGNNQPQHF TGTGCCAGCAGCCCCACGACAGGGAATAATCAGCCCCAGCATTTT
NA NA 15 TRBJ1-3 TRBV7-8 CASSIRTGPRNTIYF TGTGCCAGCAGCATAAGGACGGGGCCTAGAAACACCATATATTTT
NA TRBD2 13 TRBJ2-7 TRBV20-1 CSARTSGLYEQYF TGCAGTGCCCGTACTAGCGGACTATACGAGCAGTACTTC
few TRBD1 15 TRBJ2-5 TRBV29-1 CSVDGAQGAGETQYF TGCAGCGTTGACGGCGCACAGGGGGCGGGAGAGACCCAGTACTTC
NA NA 13 TRBJ1-1 TRBV7-3 CASSVIGGGVDLF TGTGCCAGCAGTGTGATTGGGGGCGGTGTAGATCTCTTT
NA TRBD1 18 TRBJ1-6 TRBV9 CASSVEPQGDSYNSPLHF TGTGCCAGCAGCGTAGAACCGCAGGGGGACTCCTATAATTCACCCCTCCACTTT
NA TRBD1 13 TRBJ2-5 TRBV9 CASSVRQGETYDF TGTGCCAGCAGCGTCAGACAGGGAGAAACCTACGACTTC
NA NA 13 TRBJ1-4 TRBV19 CASSVGAGEKLFF TGTGCCAGTAGCGTGGGGGCTGGCGAAAAACTGTTTTTT
few TRBD2 15 TRBJ2-1 TRBV30 CAWRPPSGGIYEQFF TGTGCCTGGAGGCCCCCTAGCGGGGGGATATATGAGCAGTTCTTC
NA NA 15 TRBJ2-7 TRBV4-1 CASSKVEGARYEQYF TGCGCCAGCAGCAAAGTAGAAGGGGCTAGGTACGAGCAGTACTTC
once TRBD1 14 TRBJ1-2 TRBV2 CATYRTGDNWGYTF TGTGCCACGTACCGGACAGGGGATAATTGGGGCTACACCTTC
NA NA 16 TRBJ1-1 TRBV7-8 CASSTGGRGSYTVAFF TGTGCCAGCAGCACCGGGGGCAGAGGAAGCTACACCGTAGCTTTCTTT
many NA 13 TRBJ1-4 TRBV7-2 CASSTRGYEKLFF TGTGCCAGCAGTACTCGGGGTTATGAAAAACTGTTTTTT
NA NA 13 TRBJ1-1 TRBV11-2 CASSFERNPEAFF TGTGCCAGCAGCTTCGAGCGCAATCCTGAAGCTTTCTTT
few NA 12 TRBJ1-2 TRBV2 CAGTDRTIGYTF TGTGCCGGGACCGACAGGACGATAGGCTACACCTTC
many NA 15 TRBJ2-7 TRBV6-6 CASSALRIDSYEQYF TGTGCCAGCAGTGCCCTAAGAATCGACAGCTACGAGCAGTACTTC
NA TRBD1 15 TRBJ1-1 TRBV5-4 CAGSPRQGVNTEAFF TGTGCCGGCAGCCCGCGACAGGGGGTGAACACTGAAGCTTTCTTT
once TRBD1 13 TRBJ2-7 TRBV20-1 CSAREDRGSTSRF TGCAGTGCTAGAGAGGACAGGGGGAGCACTTCGCGCTTC
NA TRBD2 15 TRBJ2-3 TRBV10-1 CASSDGLAGADTQYF TGCGCCAGCAGTGACGGGCTAGCGGGAGCAGATACGCAGTATTTT
NA TRBD2 15 TRBJ2-1 TRBV24-1 CATSNPSGEYYEQFF TGTGCCACCAGCAACCCAAGCGGGGAATACTACGAGCAGTTCTTC
many NA 12 TRBJ2-2 TRBV6-2/TRBV6-3 CASRTASGELFF TGTGCCAGCAGAACAGCGTCTGGGGAGCTGTTTTTT
NA NA 14 TRBJ1-6 TRBV27 CASSLSCGVSPHHF TGTGCCAGCAGTTTAAGTTGCGGAGTTTCACCCCACCACTTT
many NA 13 TRBJ1-2 TRBV12-3/TRBV12-4 CASSLTSRYGYTF TGTGCCAGCAGCCTCACGAGTCGCTATGGCTACACCTTC